This T cell receptor (beta chain) is from a study of identical twins. TCRdb processed the 5' RACE reads anew with MiXCR; each CDR3 protein has one entry. The data show around 340,000 distinct CDR3 sequences, 9% seen once. Germline CDR1 and CDR2: KGHDR and SFDVKD. The CDR3 has 13 amino acids. Trimming pared 4 bases from V and 1 base from J, leaving 4 bases between. This clonotype was recorded a few times. The sequencing input was naive T cells sorted from blood. The clonotype originates from a woman in her 50s in good health. V and J are TRBV24-1 and TRBJ1-5, with D unclear. The CDR3 nucleotides read TGTGCCACCAGTGACCTAAGCAATCAGCCCCAGCATTTT. Translation: CATSDLSNQPQHF.